This TCR beta chain came from a study of technical replicates of blood from a few donors. CDR1 and CDR2 (germline): LGHNA, YNFKEQ. The CDR3 consists of 14 residues. V dropped 1 base and J dropped 3 bases, with 10 bases sitting between them. Generated by immunoSEQ multiplex PCR, the TCRdb table keeps only in-frame clones and is missing some. The table shows some 81,000 clones, with roughly nine tenths occurring only once. This sequence was found in a human donor in good health. The chain recombines TRBV4-2 with TRBJ2-7, with D possibly being TRBD2 (5 bases). The source material was T cells isolated from PBMCs. This CDR3 reads CASSQGVASYEQYF. For the CDR3, the DNA is TGTGCCAGCAGCCAAGGAGTAGCGAGCTACGAGCAGTACTTC.